This entry is about one T cell receptor beta chain. Its antigen is currently unknown. Trimming took 2 bases from V and 7 from J, leaving 9 bases between them. The CDR3 is 13 amino acids. Germline V gene sequence: CDR1 MDHEN, CDR2 SYDVKM. TCRdb passed the 5' RACE reads through MiXCR, listing each CDR3 protein once. The sample records about 530,000 distinct CDR3 sequences, more than 20% being singletons. The data were obtained in a study of identical twins. Study-wide findings and caveats: The same donors were not followed; conclusions instead depended on cross-sectional statistical analysis. With beta out-of-frame sequences, excess sharing by twins was weaker.

These data also featured in a second study, about yellow fever vaccine responses in identical twins.

The sequencing sample was made of CD4+ T cells sorted from blood. This chain links TRBV28 with TRBJ2-1; D ambiguous. The sequence came from a woman between 18 and 30 years old in good health. CDR3 residues: CASSLIRVNEQFF. The DNA for the CDR3 is TGTGCCAGCAGTTTAATTAGGGTGAATGAGCAGTTCTTC.